This TCR beta chain was recorded in a study of CD8 T cells in ankylosing spondylitis. The length of the CDR3 is 14 residues. CDR1 MGHRA and CDR2 YSYEKL come from the germline V gene. Trimming stripped 1 base from V and 2 bases from J, with 8 bases between. General observations from the study: A TCR beta motif made of several highly homologous variants seemed typical of ankylosing spondylitis blood. Matched synovial fluid from ankylosing spondylitis patients was reported to be enriched for disease-linked clones. As for the disease-linked clones, they showed a CD8+ phenotype and occurred at relatively low frequencies in peripheral blood.

As the method for making TCR beta libraries, quantitative 5'-RACE with molecular barcodes was used. TCRdb re-called the 5' RACE reads with MiXCR, one entry per CDR3 protein. The table lists nearly 250,000 distinct CDR3 sequences, roughly 32% of them singletons. A remark on this clonotype: Antigen unknown.

The chain uses TRBV4-1 and TRBJ1-2, with unresolved D. Sequenced sample: blood, either unsorted or a sorted T cell fraction (not recorded which). The sequence was collected from a male donor with ankylosing spondylitis or in good health (not recorded which). The CDR3 is CASSQGRINYGYTF. CDR3 nucleotides: TGCGCCAGCAGCCAAGGAAGGATCAACTATGGCTACACCTTC.